This T cell receptor beta chain emerged from a study of metastatic and nonmetastatic thyroid tumors. Whole-study context: From malignant and benign thyroid patients, repertoires in blood and in tumor or nodule tissue were compared.

Original handling: Clinicopathological groups differed in CDR3, with these differences serving to build a distant-metastasis classifier for papillary thyroid cancer. From the PCR reads, TCRdb re-called clones with MiXCR. It is TCRdb's table, rather than the study itself, that gives the V and J calls and clone size. The table includes about 43,000 clones, more than 9.5% detected once. The CDR3 totals 13 residues. V was shortened by 3 bases and J by 2 bases, with 11 bases between the two germline ends. The germline V gene has CDR1 DFQATT and CDR2 SNEGSKA (reference sequence). Thyroid surgery was preceded by no treatment in any patient. Many counts were recorded for this clone.

Source material: blood. The chain employs TRBV20-1 and TRBJ2-7, with D possibly matching TRBD1 (6 bases). This TCR derives from a female donor with papillary thyroid cancer or a benign thyroid nodule (not recorded which). Some clones in this sample may be carry-over from other donors' samples. The CDR3 reads CSARTGEPYEQYF. CDR3 bases: TGCAGTGCTAGGACAGGAGAACCCTACGAGCAGTACTTC.